The 22 T cell receptor beta chains below all came from one sample that was sequenced in a study of T cells in tuberculosis. Described time point: new active TB diagnosis, blood taken before or within 7 days of starting treatment. Sequenced by immunoSEQ multiplex PCR; TCRdb stores in-frame clones only, minus some. The sample contains 31,000 or so clones, about 84% of which appear only once. The starting material was PBMCs, obtained at tuberculosis diagnosis. These receptors were taken from an adult with tuberculosis.

The chain combines TRBV11-2 with TRBJ2-3; no firm D call. The germline V gene has CDR1 SGHAT and CDR2 FQNNGV. The length of the CDR3 is 12 residues. Trimming stripped 0 bases from V and 6 bases from J, with 4 bases between. The CDR3 DNA reads as TGTGCCAGCAGCTTAGATTCGGATACGCAGTATTTT. Translating it yields CASSLDSDTQYF.

The sample holds one count of this clone. V is TRBV10-1 and J is TRBJ2-7; the match to TRBD2 covers 8 bases. The CDR3 is 14 amino acids. Trimming took 2 bases from V and 5 from J; bases not matched to a gene: 5. CDR1 and CDR2 (germline): WNHNN, SYGVQD (reference sequence). The CDR3 DNA is TGCGCCAGCAGTGAGGGCGGGGGGTCTAACGAGCAGTACTTC. Translated, it gives CASSEGGGSNEQYF.

In this sample, this clone turned up a few times. The V and J genes are TRBV19 and TRBJ2-1, with 10 bases identical to TRBD2. J gave up 5 bases and V 5 bases, and 6 bases lay outside the gene matches. Germline V gives CDR1 LNHDA, CDR2 SQIVND (reference sequence). The CDR3 has 15 amino acids. CDR3 in DNA: TGTGCCAGTAGTCCAGAGGGACTAGCGAACAATGAGCAGTTCTTC. Its translation is CASSPEGLANNEQFF.

J is TRBJ2-7 and V is TRBV19; tentative D call: TRBD1 (6 bases). Trimming took off 1 base at V and 0 bases at J, with 13 bases between the two ends. The germline V gene encodes CDR1 LNHDA and CDR2 SQIVND (reference sequence). CDR3 length: 16 amino acids. The CDR3, as DNA: TGTGCCAGTAGTATAGGGAAATGGACAGCCTCCTACGAGCAGTACTTC. This codes for CASSIGKWTASYEQYF.

This chain joins TRBV6-5 and TRBJ1-4; D gene uncertain. Trimming took 5 bases from V and 8 from J, leaving 9 bases between them. The CDR3 runs 12 residues. The germline V gene has CDR1 MNHEY and CDR2 SVGAGI. The CDR3 DNA reads as TGTGCCAGCAGTCTAGGAGGCGAAAAACTGTTTTTT. Protein: CASSLGGEKLFF.

This rearrangement joins TRBV7-2 to TRBJ1-2; 8 nucleotides align to TRBD1. V lost 2 bases and J lost 8; bases outside the gene matches: 1. Germline V gives CDR1 SGHTA, CDR2 FQGNSA. This CDR3 spans 12 amino acids. CDR3: CASSLHRGGYTF. The CDR3 nucleotides are TGTGCCAGCAGCTTACACAGGGGGGGCTACACCTTC.

The gene calls are TRBV30 and TRBJ1-4; D possibly corresponds to TRBD1 (5 bases). Deletions cut 3 bases from V and 10 bases from J, with 15 bases between. Germline lookup yields CDR1 GTSNPN and CDR2 SVGIG (reference sequence). There are 13 residues in the CDR3. CDR3 residues: CAWSELTGGKLFF. The DNA of the CDR3 is TGTGCCTGGAGCGAGCTTACGGGGGGAAAACTGTTTTTT.

The CDR3 nucleotides are TGTGCCTGGATTTTACAGGGGCCCTACAATGAGCAGTTCTTC. Amino acids: CAWILQGPYNEQFF. The chain links TRBV30 to TRBJ2-1; 7 bases fit TRBD1. The germline V gene encodes CDR1 GTSNPN and CDR2 SVGIG (reference sequence). The trim removed 4 bases at V and 2 bases at J, leaving 5 bases unmatched. The CDR3 has 14 amino acids.

This chain links TRBV27 with TRBJ1-1, with 7 bases identical to TRBD1. Trimming took 5 bases from V and 8 from J; bases not matched to a gene: 8. CDR1 and CDR2 from the germline V gene are MNHEY and SMNVEV (reference sequence). This CDR3 comprises 13 residues. CDR3 nucleotide sequence: TGTGCCAGCAGTACCCACCCACAGGGGGAAGCTTTCTTT. Translating it yields CASSTHPQGEAFF.

J is TRBJ2-2 and V is TRBV2; 10 nucleotides agree with TRBD1. Trimming cost V 6 bases and J 4 bases; bases outside gene matches: 5. Germline loops: CDR1 SNHLY, CDR2 FYNNEI. The CDR3 consists of 15 residues. The CDR3 sequence is CASSDGQGGTGELFF. The DNA of the CDR3 is TGTGCCAGCAGCGACGGACAGGGGGGCACCGGGGAGCTGTTTTTT.

The chain joins TRBV28 to TRBJ1-5, with 8 bases that match TRBD1. CDR1 and CDR2 (germline): MDHEN, SYDVKM. V was clipped by 6 bases and J by 3 bases; unmatched bases: 10. This CDR3 spans 16 amino acids. This CDR3 is CASSYDRGNFNQPQHF. CDR3 coding DNA: TGTGCCAGCAGCTACGACAGGGGAAATTTCAATCAGCCCCAGCATTTT.

The V gene is TRBV11-2, the J gene TRBJ2-3; D gene ambiguous. Trimming removed 5 bases from V and 0 bases from J, with 15 bases in between. CDR1 and CDR2 (germline): SGHAT, FQNNGV. The CDR3 has 16 amino acids. This chain's CDR3 is CASSLGVAPSTDTQYF. The CDR3, as DNA: TGTGCCAGCAGCCTTGGAGTAGCCCCTAGCACAGATACGCAGTATTTT.

The gene calls are TRBV10-2 and TRBJ2-7; D not certain. Germline-derived CDR1 and CDR2 are WSHSY and SAAADI. The CDR3 covers 13 residues. With 2 bases removed from V and 4 bases from J, the gap between germline ends came to 9 bases. CDR3 protein: CASSENILYEQYF. CDR3 sequence (DNA): TGCGCCAGCAGTGAGAACATTCTTTACGAGCAGTACTTC.

The V and J genes are TRBV5-1 and TRBJ2-7; 7 bases fit TRBD1. Germline V gives CDR1 SGHRS, CDR2 YFSETQ. V gave up 0 bases and J gave up 2 bases; unmatched junction bases: 2. This CDR3 has 14 residues. The CDR3 region has the DNA TGCGCCAGCAGCTTGGGGGACAGAGCCTACGAGCAGTACTTC. Translated, it gives CASSLGDRAYEQYF. The whole variable domain, remainder taken from reference TRBV5-1 and TRBJ2-7, is KAGVTQTPRYLIKTRGQQVTLSCSPISGHRSVSWYQQTPGQGLQFLFEYFSETQRNKGNFPGRFSGRQFSNSRSEMNVSTLELGDSALYLCASSLGDRAYEQYFGPGTRLTVT.

The chain employs TRBV6-1 and TRBJ2-5; TRBD2 matches at 7 bases. The CDR3 consists of 15 residues. CDR1 is MNHNS and CDR2 is SASEGT in the germline V gene. The V gene end was trimmed by 3 bases and the J gene end by 1 base; junction bases not matched to a gene: 5. Here the CDR3 reads CASSELADSQETQYF. The CDR3 bases are TGTGCCAGCAGTGAGCTAGCGGACTCCCAAGAGACCCAGTACTTC.

The genes are TRBV5-4 and TRBJ2-3; a possible D gene is TRBD1 (6 bases). CDR3 length: 16 amino acids. The germline V gene encodes CDR1 SGHNT and CDR2 YYREEE (reference sequence). Trimming left V 5 bases short and J 8 bases short, with 24 bases between. The CDR3: CASSNRDGTLQVTQYF. CDR3 sequence (DNA): TGTGCCAGCAGTAACCGGGACGGGACACTACAAGTTACGCAGTATTTT.

The V call is TRBV4-2, the J call TRBJ2-3; 12 bases line up with TRBD2. V was clipped by 7 bases and J by 4 bases; unmatched bases: 6. CDR1 and CDR2 from the germline V gene are LGHNA and YNFKEQ. The CDR3 sequence is 15 residues long. The DNA for the CDR3 is TGTGCCAGCACGACTAGCGGGAGTAGGTCAGATACGCAGTATTTT. Its translation: CASTTSGSRSDTQYF.

There are a few counts of this clone. V usage is TRBV15 and J usage is TRBJ2-7; D is possibly TRBD2 (6 bases). The CDR3 has 14 amino acids. Trimming removed 3 bases from V and 2 bases from J, with 11 bases in between. Germline V gene data show CDR1 as LNHNV and CDR2 as YYDKDF (reference sequence). CDR3 nucleotides: TGTGCCACCAGCAGGGGAACGGGGGCCTACGAGCAGTACTTC. Its protein product is CATSRGTGAYEQYF. The variable domain in full, with the rest retrieved from reference TRBV15 and TRBJ2-7, is DAMVIQNPRYQVTQFGKPVTLSCSQTLNHNVMYWYQQKSSQAPKLLFHYYDKDFNNEADTPDNFQSRRPNTSFCFLDIRSPGLGDTAMYLCATSRGTGAYEQYFGPGTRLTVT.

This clone is a singleton in its sample. The rearrangement links TRBV5-1 to TRBJ1-4; D might be TRBD1 (6 bases). V lost 2 bases and J 5 bases, leaving 16 bases between the germline ends. The CDR3 sequence is 16 residues long. CDR1 and CDR2 (germline): SGHRS, YFSETQ. Here the CDR3 DNA reads TGCGCCAGCAGCTTAGGGGGAGATGGACAGAATGAAAAACTGTTTTTT. As protein: CASSLGGDGQNEKLFF.

This sequence joins TRBV18 and TRBJ2-1; TRBD2 matches 10 bases. Germline V lookup: CDR1 KGHSH, CDR2 LQKENI. The CDR3 has 14 residues. After removal of 2 bases from V and 6 bases from J, the junction contained 1 base not matched to a gene. The CDR3 DNA reads TGTGCCAGCTCACCAATAGCGGGAGGCAATGAGCAGTTCTTC. Translation gives CASSPIAGGNEQFF.

The chain combines TRBV5-1 with TRBJ2-2; the match to TRBD1 covers 9 bases. CDR1 is SGHRS and CDR2 is YFSETQ in the germline V gene. This CDR3 has 18 residues. Unmatched junction bases numbered 13, after V lost 2 bases and J lost 5 bases. This CDR3 is CASSFTPGQGSGTGELFF. CDR3 DNA: TGCGCCAGCAGCTTTACCCCGGGACAGGGATCGGGTACCGGGGAGCTGTTTTTT.

The chain has TRBV18 and TRBJ1-2; 7 bases agree with TRBD1. V trimming: 3 bases; J trimming: 1 base; junction bases outside the gene matches: 5. The CDR3 loop spans 15 amino acids. From germline, CDR1 is KGHSH and CDR2 LQKENI. The CDR3 DNA reads TGTGCCAGCTCACCGATGACAGGGAATAACTATGGCTACACCTTC. This codes for CASSPMTGNNYGYTF.